The present T cell receptor (beta chain) was sequenced within a study of blood T cell repertoires in COVID-19 (dated by TCRdb to 2020 to 2021). Regarding the research as a whole: Collaborator samples came from the United States, Italy and Spain and covered acute and convalescent phases of COVID-19. The prospective study material was composed of cDNA or gDNA derived from T cells, B-cell-depleted T cells, or PBMCs. Subjects who had been exposed to COVID-19, were actively infected with it, or had recovered from it provided the deeply sampled blood TCRbeta repertoires that made up the dataset. A freely available public database, intended as a resource for researchers studying the immune response to SARS-CoV-2, is where the repertoires were released. The samples were drawn from two sources: the first 160 participants of the ongoing ImmuneRACE study, and approximately 1,300 subjects contributed by 6 global collaborators. Sample metadata almost always included a de-identified subject ID, COVID-19 status, age in years and sex. Where available, HLA class I and class II types were taken from metadata supplied by the sample provider and were not determined by assay-based typing.

For this clone: Its recognized antigen is unknown. Base qualities are not provided; no much larger clone lies one nucleotide away.

The trim is 9 bases for V and 3 bases for J, with a gap of 14 bases between the germline ends. Looking up the germline V gene yields CDR1 SNHLY and CDR2 FYNNEI. The CDR3 runs 13 amino acids, cysteine and phenylalanine included. Only the CDR3 portion is preserved as DNA: 39 bases, with reading frame beginning at the first base. The research as a whole found: The quantity of clinical and demographic metadata differed by source and by participant and was supplied without curation.

The collaborating institutions used their own protocols to collect whole blood in K2EDTA tubes. For TCRbeta analysis, collaborators shipped samples in one of three forms: frozen whole blood, isolated PBMCs, or DNA extracted from either of those sample types. TCRbeta CDR3 regions were amplified from genomic DNA using the immunoSEQ Assay, a bias-controlled multiplex PCR. On the study's bioinformatics: Within the assay, amplification of reference gene primers was used to estimate how many nucleated cells each sample contained. To quantify the absolute abundance of each unique TCRbeta CDR3 rearrangement, sequence reads were collapsed and filtered. Productive Simpson clonality was computed per sample as the square root of Simpson's diversity index over productive rearrangements. TCRdb's version of the immuneACCESS table is confined to in-frame rearrangements and falls short of the full clone set. An unresolved V gene accounts for under half of the shortfall where checked; the remainder is of unknown origin. V and J calls and clone size follow that table, whereas D and trimming were derived from the DNA. The sample table records tens of thousands of clones; 65% to 85% of these occur just once. The ten largest make up under 30% of the sample.

This receptor was obtained from a human donor in a cohort sampled during active COVID-19. The rearranged segments are TRBV2 and TRBJ1-2; the D gene is perhaps TRBD1, from 5 matching bases. The sequenced sample consisted of peripheral blood. This receptor carries the CDR3 CARQMGQYYGYTF. The nucleotide sequence reads as follows: TGTGCCAGGCAAATGGGGCAGTACTATGGCTACACCTTC.